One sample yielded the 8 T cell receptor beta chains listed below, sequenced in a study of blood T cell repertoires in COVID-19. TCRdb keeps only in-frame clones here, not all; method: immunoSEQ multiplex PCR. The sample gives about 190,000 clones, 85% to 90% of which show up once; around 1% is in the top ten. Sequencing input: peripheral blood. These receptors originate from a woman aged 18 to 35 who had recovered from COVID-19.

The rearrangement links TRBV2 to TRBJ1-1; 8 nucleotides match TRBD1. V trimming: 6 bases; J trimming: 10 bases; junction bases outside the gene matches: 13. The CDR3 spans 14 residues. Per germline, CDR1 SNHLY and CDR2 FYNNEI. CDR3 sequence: CASRDQGAPGRAFF. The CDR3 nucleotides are TGTGCCAGCAGGGACCAGGGGGCGCCGGGTCGAGCTTTCTTT.

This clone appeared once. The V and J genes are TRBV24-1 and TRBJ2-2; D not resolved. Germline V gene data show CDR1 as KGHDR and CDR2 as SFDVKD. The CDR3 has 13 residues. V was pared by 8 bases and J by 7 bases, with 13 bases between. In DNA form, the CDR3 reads TGTGCCACCACCACAAGACTCGGCGGGGAGCTGTTTTTT. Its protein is CATTTRLGGELFF.

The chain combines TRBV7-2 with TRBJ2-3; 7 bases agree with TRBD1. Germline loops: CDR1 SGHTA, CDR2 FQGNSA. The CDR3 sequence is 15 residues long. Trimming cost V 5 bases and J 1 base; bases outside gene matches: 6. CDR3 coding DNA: TGTGCCAGCAGCCCAGACAGGGTTGGCACAGATACGCAGTATTTT. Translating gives CASSPDRVGTDTQYF.

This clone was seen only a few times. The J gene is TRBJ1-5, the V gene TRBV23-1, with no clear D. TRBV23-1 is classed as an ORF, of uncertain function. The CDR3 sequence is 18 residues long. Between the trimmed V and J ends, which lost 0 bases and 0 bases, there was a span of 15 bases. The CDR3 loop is CASSQSGKEFYSNQPQHF. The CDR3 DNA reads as TGCGCCAGCAGTCAATCGGGTAAGGAGTTCTATAGCAATCAGCCCCAGCATTTT.

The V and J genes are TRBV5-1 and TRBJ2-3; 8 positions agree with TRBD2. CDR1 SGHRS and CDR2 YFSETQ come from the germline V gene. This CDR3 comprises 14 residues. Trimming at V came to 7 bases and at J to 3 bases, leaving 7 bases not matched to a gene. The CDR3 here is CASENGGGTDTQYF. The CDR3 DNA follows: TGCGCCAGCGAAAACGGCGGGGGGACAGATACGCAGTATTTT.

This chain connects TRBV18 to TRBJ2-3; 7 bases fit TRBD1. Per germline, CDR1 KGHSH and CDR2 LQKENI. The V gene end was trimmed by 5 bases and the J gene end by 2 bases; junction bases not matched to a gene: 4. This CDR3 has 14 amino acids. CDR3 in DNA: TGTGCCAGCTCAACCAGGGGGAACACAGATACGCAGTATTTT. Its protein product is CASSTRGNTDTQYF.

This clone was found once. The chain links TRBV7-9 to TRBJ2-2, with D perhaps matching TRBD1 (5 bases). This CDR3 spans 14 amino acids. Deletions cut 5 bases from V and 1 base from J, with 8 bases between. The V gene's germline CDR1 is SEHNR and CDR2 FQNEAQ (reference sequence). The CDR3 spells CASSIRVNTGELFF. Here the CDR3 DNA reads TGTGCCAGCAGCATCAGGGTGAACACCGGGGAGCTGTTTTTT. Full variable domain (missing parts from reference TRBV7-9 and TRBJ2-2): DTGVSQNPRHKITKRGQNVTFRCDPISEHNRLYWYRQTLGQGPEFLTYFQNEAQLEKSRLLSDRFSAERPKGSFSTLEIQRTEQGDSAMYLCASSIRVNTGELFFGEGSRLTVL.

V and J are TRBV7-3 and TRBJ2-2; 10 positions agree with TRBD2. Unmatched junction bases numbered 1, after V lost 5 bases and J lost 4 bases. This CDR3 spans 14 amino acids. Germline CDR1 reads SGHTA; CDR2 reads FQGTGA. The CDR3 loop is CASSRLAGTGELFF. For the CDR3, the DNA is TGTGCCAGCAGCCGACTAGCGGGCACCGGGGAGCTGTTTTTT. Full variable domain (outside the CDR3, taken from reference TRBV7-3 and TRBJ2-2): GAGVSQTPSNKVTEKGKYVELRCDPISGHTALYWYRQSLGQGPEFLIYFQGTGAADDSGLPNDRFFAVRPEGSVSTLKIQRTERGDSAVYLCASSRLAGTGELFFGEGSRLTVL.